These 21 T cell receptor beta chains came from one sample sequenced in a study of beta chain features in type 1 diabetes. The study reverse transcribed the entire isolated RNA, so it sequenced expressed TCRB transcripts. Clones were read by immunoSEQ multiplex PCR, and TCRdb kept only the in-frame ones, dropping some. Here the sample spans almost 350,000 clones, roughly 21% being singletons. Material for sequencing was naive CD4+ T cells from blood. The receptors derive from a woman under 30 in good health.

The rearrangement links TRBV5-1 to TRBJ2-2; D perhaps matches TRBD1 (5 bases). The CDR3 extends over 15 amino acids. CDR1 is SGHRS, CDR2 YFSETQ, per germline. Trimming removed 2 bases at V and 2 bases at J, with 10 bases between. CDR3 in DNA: TGCGCCAGCAGCTTTTCAGGGCCCAACACCGGGGAGCTGTTTTTT. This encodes CASSFSGPNTGELFF. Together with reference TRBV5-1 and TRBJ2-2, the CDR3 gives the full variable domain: KAGVTQTPRYLIKTRGQQVTLSCSPISGHRSVSWYQQTPGQGLQFLFEYFSETQRNKGNFPGRFSGRQFSNSRSEMNVSTLELGDSALYLCASSFSGPNTGELFFGEGSRLTVL.

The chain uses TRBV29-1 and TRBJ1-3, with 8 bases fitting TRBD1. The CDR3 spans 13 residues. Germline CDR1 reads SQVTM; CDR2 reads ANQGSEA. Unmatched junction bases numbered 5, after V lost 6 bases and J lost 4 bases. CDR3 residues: CSVKGQGGNTIYF. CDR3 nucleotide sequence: TGCAGCGTGAAAGGACAGGGCGGAAACACCATATATTTT.

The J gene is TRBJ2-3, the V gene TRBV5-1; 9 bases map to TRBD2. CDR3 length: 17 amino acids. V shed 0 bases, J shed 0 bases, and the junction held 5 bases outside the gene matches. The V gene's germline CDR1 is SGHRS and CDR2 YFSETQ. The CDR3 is CASSLAWLAGSTDTQYF. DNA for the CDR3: TGCGCCAGCAGCTTGGCCTGGCTAGCGGGAAGCACAGATACGCAGTATTTT.

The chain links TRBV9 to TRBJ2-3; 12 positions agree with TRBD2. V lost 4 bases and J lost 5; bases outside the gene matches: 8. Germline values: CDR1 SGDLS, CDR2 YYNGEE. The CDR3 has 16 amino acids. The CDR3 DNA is TGTGCCAGCAGCCTACGGACTAGCGGGAACATAGATACGCAGTATTTT. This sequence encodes CASSLRTSGNIDTQYF. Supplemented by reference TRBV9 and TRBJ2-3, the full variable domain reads DSGVTQTPKHLITATGQRVTLRCSPRSGDLSVYWYQQSLDQGLQFLIQYYNGEERAKGNILERFSAQQFPDLHSELNLSSLELGDSALYFCASSLRTSGNIDTQYFGPGTRLTVL.

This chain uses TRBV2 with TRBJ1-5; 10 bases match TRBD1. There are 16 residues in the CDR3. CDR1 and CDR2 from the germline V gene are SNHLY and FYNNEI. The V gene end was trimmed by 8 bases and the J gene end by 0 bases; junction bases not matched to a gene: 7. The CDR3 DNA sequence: TGTGCCAGCGGCTCCGGGACAGGGGTTAGCAATCAGCCCCAGCATTTT. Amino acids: CASGSGTGVSNQPQHF.

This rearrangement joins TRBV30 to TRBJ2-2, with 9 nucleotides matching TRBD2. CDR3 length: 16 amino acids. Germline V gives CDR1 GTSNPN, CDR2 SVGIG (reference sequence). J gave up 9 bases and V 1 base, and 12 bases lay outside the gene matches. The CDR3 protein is CAWSGGSGSQGRELFF. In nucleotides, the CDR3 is TGTGCCTGGAGTGGAGGTAGCGGGAGCCAAGGCCGGGAGCTGTTTTTT. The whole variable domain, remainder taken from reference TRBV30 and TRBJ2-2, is SQTIHQWPATLVQPVGSPLSLECTVEGTSNPNLYWYRQAAGRGLQLLFYSVGIGQISSEVPQNLSASRPQDRQFILSSKKLLLSDSGFYLCAWSGGSGSQGRELFFGEGSRLTVL.

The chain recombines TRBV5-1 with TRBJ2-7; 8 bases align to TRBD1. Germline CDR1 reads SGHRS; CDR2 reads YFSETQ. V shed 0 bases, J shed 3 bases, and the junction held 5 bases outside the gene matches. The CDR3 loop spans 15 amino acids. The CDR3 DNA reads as TGCGCCAGCAGCTTGGGTCAGGGGGCCATCTACGAGCAGTACTTC. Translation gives CASSLGQGAIYEQYF.

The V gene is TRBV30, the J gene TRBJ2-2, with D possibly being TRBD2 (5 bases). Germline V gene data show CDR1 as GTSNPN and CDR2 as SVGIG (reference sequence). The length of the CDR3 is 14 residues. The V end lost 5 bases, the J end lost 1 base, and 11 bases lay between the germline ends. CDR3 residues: CAWHTSGNTGELFF. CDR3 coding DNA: TGTGCCTGGCACACGAGCGGGAACACCGGGGAGCTGTTTTTT.

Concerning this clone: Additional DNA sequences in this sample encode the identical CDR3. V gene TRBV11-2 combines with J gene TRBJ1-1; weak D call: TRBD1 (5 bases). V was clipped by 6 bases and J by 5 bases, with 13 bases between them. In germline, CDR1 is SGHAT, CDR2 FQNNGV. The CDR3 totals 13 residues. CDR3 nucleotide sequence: TGTGCCAGCAGGCGAACGGGGGGGACTGAAGCTTTCTTT. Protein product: CASRRTGGTEAFF.

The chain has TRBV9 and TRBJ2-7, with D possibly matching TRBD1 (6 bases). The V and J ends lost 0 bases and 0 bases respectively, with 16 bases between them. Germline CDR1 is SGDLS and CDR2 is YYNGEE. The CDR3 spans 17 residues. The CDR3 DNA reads TGTGCCAGCAGCGTAGCGCGTGGCAGGGGCTTCTCCTACGAGCAGTACTTC. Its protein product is CASSVARGRGFSYEQYF.

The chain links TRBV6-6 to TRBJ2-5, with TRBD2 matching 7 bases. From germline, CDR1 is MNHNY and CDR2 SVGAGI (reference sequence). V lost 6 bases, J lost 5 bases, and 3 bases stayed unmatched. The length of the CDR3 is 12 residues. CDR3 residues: CASSLLAETQYF. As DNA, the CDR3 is TGTGCCAGCAGCCTACTAGCGGAGACCCAGTACTTC.

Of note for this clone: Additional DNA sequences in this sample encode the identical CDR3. The DNA of the CDR3 is TGCGCCAGCAGCCAAGATGGGAGGGGAGCCAAAAACATTCAGTACTTC. Its translation: CASSQDGRGAKNIQYF. The V and J genes are TRBV4-1 and TRBJ2-4, with 7 bases fitting TRBD2. The ends lost 0 bases at V and 0 bases at J; junction bases unmatched: 2. Germline loops: CDR1 MGHRA, CDR2 YSYEKL. The CDR3 sequence is 16 residues long.

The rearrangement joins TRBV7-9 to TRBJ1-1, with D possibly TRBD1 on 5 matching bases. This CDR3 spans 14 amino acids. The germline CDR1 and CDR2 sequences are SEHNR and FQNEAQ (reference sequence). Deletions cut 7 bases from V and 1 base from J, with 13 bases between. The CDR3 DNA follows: TGTGCCAGCATGGGGAGGGGAGAGAACACTGAAGCTTTCTTT. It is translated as CASMGRGENTEAFF.

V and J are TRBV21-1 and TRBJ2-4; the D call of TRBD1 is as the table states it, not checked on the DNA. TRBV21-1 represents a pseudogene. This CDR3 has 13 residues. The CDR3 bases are TGTGCCATCCTCAGGGGTCGCAAAAACATTCAGTACTTC. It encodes CAILRGRKNIQYF.

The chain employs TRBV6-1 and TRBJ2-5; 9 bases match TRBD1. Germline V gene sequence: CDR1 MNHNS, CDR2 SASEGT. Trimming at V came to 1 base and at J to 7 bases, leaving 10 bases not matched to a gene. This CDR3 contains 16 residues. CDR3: CASSEGGTGPRGTQYF. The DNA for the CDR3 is TGTGCCAGCAGTGAAGGCGGGACAGGGCCCAGGGGGACCCAGTACTTC.

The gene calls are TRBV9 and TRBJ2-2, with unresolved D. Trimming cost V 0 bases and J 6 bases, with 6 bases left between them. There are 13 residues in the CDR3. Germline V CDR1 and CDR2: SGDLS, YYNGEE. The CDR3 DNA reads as TGTGCCAGCAGCGTAGGGCCGCCCGGGGAGCTGTTTTTT. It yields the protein CASSVGPPGELFF.

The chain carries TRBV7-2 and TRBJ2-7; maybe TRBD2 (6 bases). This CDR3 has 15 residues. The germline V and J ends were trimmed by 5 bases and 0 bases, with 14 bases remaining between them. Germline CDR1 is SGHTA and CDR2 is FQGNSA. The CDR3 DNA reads TGTGCCAGCAGCCAAGCGGGTCCCAGCTCCTACGAGCAGTACTTC. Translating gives CASSQAGPSSYEQYF.

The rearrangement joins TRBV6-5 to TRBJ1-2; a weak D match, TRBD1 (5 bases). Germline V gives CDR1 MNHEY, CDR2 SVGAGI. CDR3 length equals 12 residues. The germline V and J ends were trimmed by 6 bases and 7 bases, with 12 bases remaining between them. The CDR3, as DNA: TGTGCCAGCAGCCCCGGGGGAAGTGGCTACACCTTC. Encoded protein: CASSPGGSGYTF.

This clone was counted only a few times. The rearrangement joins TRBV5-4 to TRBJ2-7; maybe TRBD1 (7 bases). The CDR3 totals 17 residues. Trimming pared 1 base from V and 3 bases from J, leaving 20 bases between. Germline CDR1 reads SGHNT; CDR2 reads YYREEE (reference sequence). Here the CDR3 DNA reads TGTGCCAGCAGCTTGAGGGAGGTCGGGGACAGTAACTACGAGCAGTACTTC. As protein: CASSLREVGDSNYEQYF.

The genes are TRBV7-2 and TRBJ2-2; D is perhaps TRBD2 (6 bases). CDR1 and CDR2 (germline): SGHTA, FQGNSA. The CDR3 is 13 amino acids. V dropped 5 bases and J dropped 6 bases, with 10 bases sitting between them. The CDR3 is CASSTRLAGELFF. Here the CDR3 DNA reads TGTGCCAGCAGCACACGACTAGCCGGGGAGCTGTTTTTT.

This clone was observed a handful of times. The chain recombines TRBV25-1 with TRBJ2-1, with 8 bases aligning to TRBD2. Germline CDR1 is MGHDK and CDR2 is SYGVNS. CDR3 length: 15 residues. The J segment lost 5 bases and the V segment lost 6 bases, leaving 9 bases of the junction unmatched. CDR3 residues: CASSSTSGQNNEQFF. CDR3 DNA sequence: TGTGCCAGCAGCTCCACTAGCGGACAAAACAATGAGCAGTTCTTC. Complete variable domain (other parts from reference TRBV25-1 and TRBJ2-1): EADIYQTPRYLVIGTGKKITLECSQTMGHDKMYWYQQDPGMELHLIHYSYGVNSTEKGDLSSESTVSRIRTEHFPLTLESARPSHTSQYLCASSSTSGQNNEQFFGPGTRLTVL.